This passage covers 19 T cell receptor beta chains from one sample sequenced in a study of monozygotic twins with inflammatory bowel disease. TCRdb reprocessed the 5' RACE reads and stores each CDR3 protein as one record, lacking DNA. The table for this sample gives over 350,000 distinct CDR3 sequences. The source material was blood. These receptor sequences come from a human donor with ulcerative colitis or Crohn's disease, or a healthy co-twin of an affected twin (not recorded which).

The CDR3 protein is CASSLESGGRGTEAFF. This sequence joins TRBV5-1 and TRBJ1-1; no DNA is available, so the TRBD1 call from TCRdb remains unchecked. The CDR3 sequence is 16 residues long. Germline loops: CDR1 SGHRS, CDR2 YFSETQ.

V gene TRBV7-9 combines with J gene TRBJ2-7. CDR3 length equals 13 residues. The V gene's germline CDR1 is SEHNR and CDR2 FQNEAQ (reference sequence). The CDR3 spells CASSQSSSYEQYF.

V usage is TRBV6-5 and J usage is TRBJ2-3; the TCRdb D gene call, TRBD2, has no DNA to confirm it. Per germline, CDR1 MNHEY and CDR2 SVGAGI. The CDR3 totals 16 residues. This chain's CDR3 is CASSSGIGGDSDTQYF.

CDR3 residues: CASSLAPGLAGGRTGELFF. The chain recombines TRBV7-7 with TRBJ2-2; the D gene TCRdb calls, TRBD2, cannot be checked with no DNA. The CDR3 is made up of 19 amino acids. Germline CDR1 and CDR2: SSHAT and FNYEAQ (reference sequence).

This sequence joins TRBV24-1 and TRBJ2-1; the D call from TCRdb, TRBD1, cannot be confirmed without DNA. Germline V gives CDR1 KGHDR, CDR2 SFDVKD. The CDR3 is made up of 18 amino acids. CDR3 amino acids: CATSDSRGGQGPSNEQFF.

The chain couples TRBV7-2 to TRBJ1-5. This CDR3 is 16 amino acids long. The germline V gene has CDR1 SGHTA and CDR2 FQGNSA. CDR3 sequence: CASSLVWGGSNQPQHF.

The rearrangement uses TRBV7-9 and TRBJ2-1; TCRdb indicates TRBD2, and absent DNA this call remains unverified. The CDR3 is 17 amino acids. Germline values: CDR1 SEHNR, CDR2 FQNEAQ (reference sequence). The CDR3 here is CASSPPSGFEGYNEQFF.

The chain links TRBV6-4 to TRBJ1-1; checking the TCRdb D call of TRBD1 is not possible without DNA. CDR3 length equals 15 residues. Looked up from germline, CDR1 is MRHNA and CDR2 is SNTAGT. CDR3 in amino acids: CASSEVPGGHTEAFF.

This chain uses TRBV6-6 with TRBJ2-5; checking the TCRdb D call of TRBD1 is not possible without DNA. Germline-derived CDR1 and CDR2 are MNHNY and SVGAGI (reference sequence). This CDR3 region has 13 residues. CDR3 sequence reads: CASSYGQGETQYF.

The CDR3 loop is CASRIGTDYEQYF. V and J are TRBV7-2 and TRBJ2-7; TCRdb indicates TRBD1, and absent DNA this call remains unverified. Germline lookup yields CDR1 SGHTA and CDR2 FQGNSA. The CDR3 runs to 13 residues. Combining the CDR3 with reference TRBV7-2 and TRBJ2-7 gives the whole variable domain GAGVSQSPSNKVTEKGKDVELRCDPISGHTALYWYRQSLGQGLEFLIYFQGNSAPDKSGLPSDRFSAERTGGSVSTLTIQRTQQEDSAVYLCASRIGTDYEQYFGPGTRLTVT.

The V call is TRBV5-1, the J call TRBJ2-4; TCRdb proposes TRBD1, but this gene call is untestable without DNA. CDR1 and CDR2 (germline): SGHRS, YFSETQ. The CDR3 runs 14 residues. Here the CDR3 reads CASREQGSKNIQYF.

The rearrangement joins TRBV6-1 to TRBJ1-4; TCRdb's assignment of TRBD1 cannot be checked, as there is no DNA. The CDR3 has 14 amino acids. Per the germline V gene, CDR1 is MNHNS and CDR2 is SASEGT. The CDR3 sequence is CASSRDRGLEKLFF.

The chain employs TRBV20-1 and TRBJ2-5; the TCRdb call, TRBD2, lacks DNA for checking. Germline CDR1 is DFQATT and CDR2 is SNEGSKA (reference sequence). The CDR3 runs to 14 residues. The chain's CDR3 is CSARASGGGETQYF.

The chain combines TRBV12-3 or TRBV12-4 with TRBJ2-3; TCRdb calls TRBD2, which cannot be checked without DNA. The CDR3 runs to 16 residues. CDR3 amino acids: CASSFLAGGMPDTQYF.

The chain carries TRBV4-3 and TRBJ2-1; the D gene TCRdb calls, TRBD1, cannot be checked with no DNA. Germline V gene sequence: CDR1 LGHNA, CDR2 YSLEER. This CDR3 is built from 16 residues. Here the CDR3 reads CASSQEGVGSYNEQFF.

V and J are TRBV7-2 and TRBJ2-7; checking the TCRdb D call of TRBD1 is not possible without DNA. CDR1 and CDR2 (germline): SGHTA, FQGNSA. This CDR3 is built from 14 residues. The chain's CDR3 is CASSFSRDNYEQYF.

The CDR3 sequence: CASSPLGIYHYEQYF. The V call is TRBV7-2, the J call TRBJ2-7; no DNA is available, so the TRBD2 call from TCRdb remains unchecked. This CDR3 has 15 residues. Germline-derived CDR1 and CDR2 are SGHTA and FQGNSA.

The gene calls are TRBV20-1 and TRBJ2-3; the TCRdb call, TRBD1, lacks DNA for checking. The length of the CDR3 is 17 residues. Germline lookup yields CDR1 DFQATT and CDR2 SNEGSKA (reference sequence). The CDR3 here is CSARDLRGQGAKDTQYF.

V and J are TRBV7-2 and TRBJ2-1; TCRdb names TRBD2, which stays unverified in the absence of DNA. This CDR3 is built from 15 residues. The germline gives CDR1 SGHTA, CDR2 FQGNSA. CDR3 residues: CASRKSSGGYNEQFF.